This T cell receptor (beta chain) was retrieved from a study of blood T cells in healthy people across ages. The authors ran a second PCR of roughly 6 to 12 cycles using a sample-barcoded 5' primer and a J-beta primer mix. MiXCR was run by TCRdb on the 5' RACE reads, yielding one entry per CDR3 protein. The table has 1.4 million or so distinct CDR3 sequences, approximately 43% seen once. CDR3 size: 15 residues. CDR1 and CDR2 (germline): SGDLS, YYNGEE. V lost 2 bases and J lost 4, with 14 bases in between. Staff drew roughly 10 milliliters of peripheral blood from each donor. The sequencing input was blood. This chain connects TRBV9 to TRBJ2-3; D is possibly TRBD1 or TRBD2 (5 bases each). The source of this sequence is a woman younger than 35 in good health. The CDR3 spells CASSVGSSRADTQYF. The CDR3 DNA reads TGTGCCAGCAGCGTCGGGTCTAGCAGGGCAGATACGCAGTATTTT.